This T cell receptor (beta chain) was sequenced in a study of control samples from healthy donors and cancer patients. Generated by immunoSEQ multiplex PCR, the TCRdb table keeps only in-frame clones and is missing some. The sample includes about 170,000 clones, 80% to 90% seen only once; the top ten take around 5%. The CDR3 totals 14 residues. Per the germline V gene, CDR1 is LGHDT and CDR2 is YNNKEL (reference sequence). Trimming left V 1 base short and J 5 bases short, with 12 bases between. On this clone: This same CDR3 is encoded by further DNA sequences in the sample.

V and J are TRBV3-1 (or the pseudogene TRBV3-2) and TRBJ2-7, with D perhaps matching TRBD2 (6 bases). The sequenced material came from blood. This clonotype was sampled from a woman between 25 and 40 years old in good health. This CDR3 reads CASSQGRGSHEQYF. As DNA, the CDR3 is TGTGCCAGCAGCCAAGGTCGGGGGAGCCACGAGCAGTACTTC.